Presented here are 5 T cell receptor beta chains from one specimen sequenced in a study of PD-L1 blockade in urothelial cancer. Profiling relied on immunoSEQ multiplex PCR, and the TCRdb table lists in-frame clones only, not all of them. The sample carries under 100,000 clones, around 80% recorded once. The sequencing here drew on PBMCs, taken around atezolizumab (anti-PD-L1) treatment. These TCRs come from a man between 65 and 80 years old with urothelial cancer.

This clone was seen a single time. The chain is built from TRBV21-1 and TRBJ2-1; the D call in the table, TRBD2, was not verified against the DNA. TRBV21-1 is a known pseudogene. The CDR3 is 20 residues long. CDR3 loop: CASSKGASSGGAHSYNEQFF. The CDR3 region has the DNA TGTGCCAGCAGCAAAGGGGCATCTAGCGGGGGGGCCCACTCCTACAATGAGCAGTTCTTC.

This chain uses TRBV5-8 with TRBJ2-3, with 13 bases that match TRBD2. Germline CDR1 SGHTS, CDR2 YDEGEE. The V and J ends lost 4 bases and 4 bases, in that order; junction bases with no gene match: 3. The CDR3 consists of 15 residues. This CDR3 reads CASSGTSGIPDTQYF. The CDR3 DNA reads as TGTGCCAGCAGCGGGACTAGCGGGATCCCAGATACGCAGTATTTT.

The chain has TRBV20-1 and TRBJ1-1; 7 nucleotides line up with TRBD1. V lost 6 bases and J lost 10; bases outside the gene matches: 8. CDR3 size: 11 residues. Germline CDR1 DFQATT, CDR2 SNEGSKA (reference sequence). The CDR3 sequence: CSAYDRESAFF. CDR3 bases: TGCAGTGCATACGACAGGGAGTCAGCTTTCTTT.

The chain's CDR3 is CASSLRLAGVYEQYF. The CDR3 nucleotides are TGTGCCAGCAGTTTACGACTAGCGGGAGTCTACGAGCAGTACTTC. The chain combines TRBV27 with TRBJ2-7; TRBD2 aligns across 12 bases. V was pared by 2 bases and J by 3 bases, with 2 bases of the junction left unmatched. The CDR3 consists of 15 residues. CDR1 MNHEY and CDR2 SMNVEV come from the germline V gene (reference sequence).

The chain uses TRBV5-1 and TRBJ1-2; TRBD1 matches at 10 bases. This CDR3 has 15 residues. Per the germline V gene, CDR1 is SGHRS and CDR2 is YFSETQ. V shed 4 bases and J 2 bases; nucleotides not matched to a gene: 5. The CDR3 region is CASSRGDRGNYGYTF. The CDR3 region has the DNA TGCGCCAGCAGCCGTGGGGACAGGGGAAACTATGGCTACACCTTC.